This T cell receptor (beta chain) was captured by sequencing in a study of T cells after yellow fever vaccination. Study-level background: When fractions had low cell numbers, they were prepared with SMART-Seq v4 Ultra Low Input.

In this sample, this clonotype turned up a few times. Its antigen is undetermined. In TCRdb, the 5' RACE reads were re-called with MiXCR into one record per CDR3 protein. The table shows just under 600,000 distinct CDR3 sequences, with 13% occurring only once. General study points: FACS-sorted repertoires might harbor abundant contaminating clonotypes from the bulk population. Weaker, the secondary response had a peak occurring faster, on day 5 versus 15. Booster samples showed a return of most primary-vaccination clones (around 96% CD4, 80% to 90% CD8).

The CDR3 length is 16 residues. The germline gives CDR1 MNHEY, CDR2 SVGEGT. V shed 0 bases and J shed 4 bases, with 13 bases lying between them. The chain recombines TRBV6-2 or TRBV6-3 with TRBJ1-5; D is undetermined. This sequence originates from a young man who received the YFV17D yellow fever vaccine. The sample here was PBMCs, taken on the day of the yellow fever booster vaccination. In DNA form, the CDR3 reads TGTGCCAGCAGTTACTCCTTAGGACGGGAAAATCAGCCCCAGCATTTT. Protein: CASSYSLGRENQPQHF.